The T cell receptor (beta chain) described here comes from a study of blood T cells in healthy people across ages. Across the study: Researchers report that template switching captured about one barcoded beta molecule per two T cells. Notes on the study in general: A roughly linear fall in TCR beta diversity per million T cells was seen with increasing age.

Combining a sample-barcoded 5' primer with a J-beta primer mix, a second PCR ran for roughly 7 to 12 cycles. TCRdb redid the calling of the 5' RACE reads with MiXCR, one entry per CDR3 protein. The sample shows roughly 680,000 distinct CDR3 sequences, under 65% of them seen only once. V was cut by 4 bases and J by 6 bases, with 10 bases left in between. Germline V gene lookup returns CDR1 LGHDT and CDR2 YNNKEL (reference sequence). This CDR3 region has 12 residues. As concerns this clonotype: Antigen unknown.

The sequence was collected from a woman over 75 in good health. The sample consisted of blood. The chain links TRBV3-1 to TRBJ2-7; no definite D call. CDR3 in DNA: TGTGCCAGCAGCCGCTTTGCCGCCGAGCAGTACTTC. Its protein product is CASSRFAAEQYF.